One and the same sample provided the 9 T cell receptor beta chains below, sequenced in a study of shared clonotypes between healthy human individuals. Assay: immunoSEQ multiplex PCR; the TCRdb copy retains only in-frame clones and omits some. The table records 400,000 to 500,000 clones, roughly four fifths of them present only once. Material: PBMCs. The source of these receptors is a woman aged 40 to 50 in good health. Some clones in this sample may be carry-over from other donors' samples.

The chain combines TRBV5-1 with TRBJ2-2; D call uncertain. Trimming stripped 3 bases from V and 8 bases from J, with 11 bases between. The germline V gene has CDR1 SGHRS and CDR2 YFSETQ. CDR3 length: 13 residues. CDR3 sequence reads: CASSSLESGELFF. CDR3 sequence (DNA): TGCGCCAGCAGCTCGCTAGAGTCGGGGGAGCTGTTTTTT.

This clone was recorded only once. The genes are TRBV10-3 and TRBJ2-2; TRBD1 aligns across 8 bases. This CDR3 is 15 amino acids long. V was clipped by 6 bases and J by 1 base; unmatched bases: 4. Germline CDR1 and CDR2: ENHRY and SYGVKD. The CDR3 loop is CAIRTGTGNTGELFF. The DNA of the CDR3 is TGTGCCATCAGGACCGGGACAGGGAACACCGGGGAGCTGTTTTTT.

This rearrangement joins TRBV5-6 to TRBJ2-1; unclear D gene. From germline, CDR1 is SGHDT and CDR2 YYEEEE. The CDR3 runs 12 residues. V lost 0 bases and J lost 9, with 7 bases in between. The CDR3 here is CASSLVGSEQFF. CDR3 sequence (DNA): TGTGCCAGCAGCTTGGTCGGCAGTGAGCAGTTCTTC.

The V gene is TRBV19, the J gene TRBJ2-1; a weak D match, TRBD2 (6 bases). The CDR3 consists of 15 residues. Trimming stripped 6 bases from V and 4 bases from J, with 16 bases between. Germline assignment: CDR1 LNHDA and CDR2 SQIVND (reference sequence). CDR3 DNA: TGTGCCAGTAGCACCGGGACTTCCATGTACAATGAGCAGTTCTTC. Protein product: CASSTGTSMYNEQFF.

The chain has TRBV27 and TRBJ2-5; 9 bases map to TRBD2. V was clipped by 5 bases and J by 1 base; unmatched bases: 8. CDR1 is MNHEY and CDR2 is SMNVEV in the germline V gene (reference sequence). The CDR3 has 16 residues. The CDR3: CASSPHSGSVQETQYF. DNA for the CDR3: TGTGCCAGCAGTCCCCATAGCGGGAGTGTCCAAGAGACCCAGTACTTC.

On this clone itself: One base separates it from a far larger clone, so it is likely a read error. The V and J genes are TRBV4-3 and TRBJ2-7; D perhaps matches TRBD2 (6 bases). CDR3 length: 14 amino acids. Germline V CDR1 and CDR2: LGHNA, YSLEER. CDR3 region: CASSQFAGPYEQCF. The CDR3 nucleotides are TGCGCCAGCAGCCAATTTGCGGGGCCCTACGAGCAGTGCTTC.

The chain combines TRBV5-1 with TRBJ2-3; 9 bases match TRBD1. Losses at the gene ends were 4 bases for V and 2 bases for J; bases not matched to a gene: 8. Germline assignment: CDR1 SGHRS and CDR2 YFSETQ. The CDR3 is 16 amino acids. In DNA form, the CDR3 reads TGCGCCAGCAGCCCCTACAGGGGGCGCCCCACAGATACGCAGTATTTT. Amino acids: CASSPYRGRPTDTQYF.

This chain links TRBV28 with TRBJ2-1; D unresolved. Germline CDR1 MDHEN, CDR2 SYDVKM. The CDR3 runs to 12 residues. Between the trimmed V and J ends, which lost 10 bases and 3 bases, there was a span of 10 bases. Here the CDR3 reads CATNPHYNEQFF. In DNA, the CDR3 is TGTGCCACCAATCCCCACTACAATGAGCAGTTCTTC.

In its sample, this clone was seen a few times. The chain's CDR3 is CASSTGNNEKLFF. The CDR3 nucleotides are TGTGCCAGCTCTACAGGAAATAATGAAAAACTGTTTTTT. This chain links TRBV5-4 with TRBJ1-4; tentative D call: TRBD1 (5 bases). Trimming removed 7 bases from V and 4 bases from J, with 11 bases in between. Germline assignment: CDR1 SGHNT and CDR2 YYREEE (reference sequence). CDR3 size: 13 residues. The full variable domain, rest sourced from reference TRBV5-4 and TRBJ1-4, is ETGVTQSPTHLIKTRGQQVTLRCSSQSGHNTVSWYQQALGQGPQFIFQYYREEENGRGNFPPRFSGLQFPNYSSELNVNALELDDSALYLCASSTGNNEKLFFGSGTQLSVL.